The next 20 T cell receptor beta chains were all read from a single sample in a study of blood T cells in healthy people across ages. Alongside a J-beta primer mix, a sample-barcoded 5' primer served in a second PCR lasting roughly 6 to 11 cycles. One entry per CDR3 protein results from TCRdb running MiXCR on the 5' RACE reads. The table records under 1,000,000 distinct CDR3 sequences, roughly 34% of them present only once. The sequencing input was blood. Receptors originate from a man aged 18 to 35 in good health.

Ten or more counts support this clonotype. This chain uses TRBV29-1 with TRBJ1-1, with 7 bases fitting TRBD1. With 5 bases clipped from V and 3 bases from J, the junction kept 9 bases outside the gene matches. CDR3 size: 14 residues. CDR1 is SQVTM and CDR2 is ANQGSEA in the germline V gene. CDR3 bases: TGCAGCGTTACTAAACAGGGGACGGACACTGAAGCTTTCTTT. Translated: CSVTKQGTDTEAFF.

The table lists this clonotype with a few counts. This chain connects TRBV4-2 to TRBJ2-7; TRBD1 matches 7 bases. Germline values: CDR1 LGHNA, CDR2 YNFKEQ. Trimming at V came to 6 bases and at J to 7 bases, leaving 9 bases not matched to a gene. This CDR3 region has 13 residues. The CDR3 reads CASRTGQWKEQYF. The CDR3 coding sequence is TGTGCCAGCAGGACGGGACAGTGGAAAGAGCAGTACTTC.

This clonotype showed up many times. V and J are TRBV7-6 and TRBJ2-3; D unclear. The CDR3 loop spans 14 amino acids. Trimming cost V 5 bases and J 3 bases, with 12 bases left between them. CDR1 SGHVS and CDR2 FNYEAQ come from the germline V gene. The CDR3 spells CASSPRLGTDTQYF. The CDR3 DNA is TGTGCCAGCAGCCCCAGGTTGGGTACAGATACGCAGTATTTT. Full variable domain (outside the CDR3, taken from reference TRBV7-6 and TRBJ2-3): GAGVSQSPRYKVTKRGQDVALRCDPISGHVSLYWYRQALGQGPEFLTYFNYEAQQDKSGLPNDRFSAERPEGSISTLTIQRTEQRDSAMYRCASSPRLGTDTQYFGPGTRLTVL.

The V gene is TRBV27, the J gene TRBJ1-6, with a tentative D call TRBD1 (6 bases). The germline V and J ends were trimmed by 5 bases and 7 bases, with 15 bases remaining between them. The CDR3 length is 15 residues. Germline CDR1 reads MNHEY; CDR2 reads SMNVEV (reference sequence). The CDR3 DNA sequence: TGTGCCAGCAGTCCGCCGGCAGGGGCAAATTCACCCCTCCACTTT. Translating gives CASSPPAGANSPLHF.

A few counts support this clonotype. The rearrangement uses TRBV27 and TRBJ1-1; D perhaps matches TRBD1 (6 bases). CDR3 length equals 14 residues. The V gene's germline CDR1 is MNHEY and CDR2 SMNVEV (reference sequence). Trimming pared 8 bases from V and 4 bases from J, leaving 17 bases between. The CDR3 sequence is CASSPGEGVTEAFF. The CDR3 DNA is TGTGCCAGCTCCCCAGGGGAGGGGGTCACTGAAGCTTTCTTT.

This chain links TRBV12-3 or TRBV12-4 with TRBJ2-2; 7 bases fit TRBD2. The CDR3 has 15 residues. The V gene end was trimmed by 2 bases and the J gene end by 5 bases; junction bases not matched to a gene: 5. The CDR3 loop is CASSLPGAGTGELFF. The CDR3 DNA reads as TGTGCCAGCAGTTTACCGGGAGCGGGGACCGGGGAGCTGTTTTTT.

This clonotype was seen many times. The J gene is TRBJ1-6, the V gene TRBV12-3 or TRBV12-4, with TRBD1 as a possible D gene (5 bases). V dropped 2 bases and J dropped 2 bases, with 7 bases sitting between them. CDR3 length: 15 residues. The CDR3 here is CASSLRGTYNSPLHF. DNA of the CDR3: TGTGCCAGCAGTTTACGGGGGACCTATAATTCACCCCTCCACTTT.

This clonotype has a count of ten or more. The rearrangement joins TRBV5-1 to TRBJ1-2; TRBD1 matches at 7 bases. The germline V gene encodes CDR1 SGHRS and CDR2 YFSETQ. This CDR3 spans 16 amino acids. After removal of 4 bases from V and 2 bases from J, the junction contained 11 bases not matched to a gene. The CDR3 DNA is TGCGCCAGCAGCGAGTACCAGGGACAGCTGAACTATGGCTACACCTTC. It is translated as CASSEYQGQLNYGYTF.

The genes are TRBV5-1 and TRBJ2-4; D possibly corresponds to TRBD2 (6 bases). Germline CDR1 and CDR2: SGHRS and YFSETQ. CDR3 length equals 17 residues. V was cut by 4 bases and J by 0 bases, with 17 bases left in between. CDR3 loop: CASSHRVGEEAKNIQYF. CDR3 coding DNA: TGCGCCAGCAGCCACCGCGTAGGGGAGGAAGCCAAAAACATTCAGTACTTC.

As to this clonotype: A much larger clone differs from this one at a single base, so this may be a read error. The V call is TRBV7-3, the J call TRBJ2-1; 10 bases agree with TRBD1. The length of the CDR3 is 13 residues. CDR1 SGHTA and CDR2 FQGTGA come from the germline V gene. This CDR3 is CAGSAGQGGEQFF. The CDR3 DNA is TGTGCCGGCAGCGCAGGACAGGGGGGTGAGCAGTTCTTC.

The J gene is TRBJ2-3, the V gene TRBV20-1; D gene uncertain. In germline, CDR1 is DFQATT, CDR2 SNEGSKA (reference sequence). Trimming stripped 0 bases from V and 6 bases from J, with 13 bases between. There are 14 residues in the CDR3. CDR3 amino acids: CSARDHLARDTQYF. CDR3 bases: TGCAGTGCTAGAGATCATCTGGCCCGGGATACGCAGTATTTT.

The sample holds a few counts of this clonotype. The chain is built from TRBV3-1 and TRBJ2-3; no reliable D call. Germline lookup yields CDR1 LGHDT and CDR2 YNNKEL (reference sequence). V lost 0 bases and J 0 bases, leaving 7 bases between the germline ends. This CDR3 comprises 15 residues. DNA for the CDR3: TGTGCCAGCAGCCAAGATTACGCCAGCACAGATACGCAGTATTTT. Amino acid sequence: CASSQDYASTDTQYF.

This clonotype was seen just once. The chain couples TRBV10-3 to TRBJ2-4, with D perhaps matching TRBD1 (6 bases). The last part of the DNA fits TRBJ2-7 better; the J call may be wrong. The CDR3 is 15 amino acids. Germline CDR1 and CDR2: ENHRY and SYGVKD. The CDR3 loop reads CAISSTGWLSYEQYF. The CDR3 DNA sequence: TGTGCCATCAGCTCCACAGGGTGGTTATCCTACGAGCAGTACTTC.

This clonotype turned up a few times. The V call is TRBV20-1, the J call TRBJ2-7, with 10 bases identical to TRBD2. The CDR3 has 14 amino acids. V gave up 2 bases and J gave up 6 bases; unmatched junction bases: 7. Germline CDR1 is DFQATT and CDR2 is SNEGSKA (reference sequence). The CDR3 DNA reads TGCAGTGCTAGATCAACTAGCGGGGTGGGCGAGCAGTACTTC. Its translation is CSARSTSGVGEQYF.

Turning to this clonotype: One base away lies a much larger clone, so this may be a sequencing read error. The rearrangement uses TRBV9 and TRBJ2-5; the D is unclear. The CDR3 runs 16 residues. Trimming cost V 5 bases and J 11 bases, with 28 bases left between them. Germline V CDR1 and CDR2: SGDLS, YYNGEE. In DNA, the CDR3 is TGTGCCAGCAGTGACCTAGAAGCGTTCGACCGAAATGAGCAGTACTTC. It specifies CASSDLEAFDRNEQYF.

As regards this clonotype: An end of the junction does not agree with germline; a read error may underlie this. V gene TRBV7-7 combines with J gene TRBJ2-5; D is undetermined. The CDR3 loop spans 13 amino acids. The V gene's germline CDR1 is SSHAT and CDR2 FNYEAQ (reference sequence). For the CDR3, the DNA is TGTGCTAGCAGCTTAAGCGTTTTGGATGAGCAGTACTTC. This gives the protein CASSLSVLDEQYF. Full variable domain (missing parts from reference TRBV7-7 and TRBJ2-5): GAGVSQSPRYKVTKRGQDVTLRCDPISSHATLYWYQQALGQGPEFLTYFNYEAQPDKSGLPSDRFSAERPEGSISTLTIQRTEQRDSAMYRCASSLSVLDEQYFGPGTRLLVL.

As regards this clonotype: Compared with germline, one end of the junction differs, possibly owing to a read error. The rearrangement links TRBV7-2 to TRBJ2-7, with D unresolved. Per the germline V gene, CDR1 is SGHTA and CDR2 is FQGNSA. The CDR3 is 14 amino acids. CDR3 nucleotides: TGTGCCAGCAGCCGAGTTGCCTCGACCTACGAGCAGGACTTC. It is translated as CASSRVASTYEQDF.

Ten or more counts support this clonotype. The chain combines TRBV5-1 with TRBJ2-5; 7 bases map to TRBD1. From germline, CDR1 is SGHRS and CDR2 YFSETQ. V was clipped by 4 bases and J by 7 bases; unmatched bases: 7. The CDR3 totals 13 residues. The CDR3 DNA follows: TGCGCCAGCAGCACGACAGGGTTCGGGACCCAGTACTTC. This sequence encodes CASSTTGFGTQYF. Combining the CDR3 with reference TRBV5-1 and TRBJ2-5 gives the whole variable domain KAGVTQTPRYLIKTRGQQVTLSCSPISGHRSVSWYQQTPGQGLQFLFEYFSETQRNKGNFPGRFSGRQFSNSRSEMNVSTLELGDSALYLCASSTTGFGTQYFGPGTRLLVL.

Ten or more counts support this clonotype. The chain uses TRBV12-3 or TRBV12-4 and TRBJ2-1; TRBD1 might be the D (7 bases). V was trimmed by 6 bases and J by 0 bases, leaving 15 bases between them. This CDR3 contains 16 residues. The CDR3 coding sequence is TGTGCCAGCAGAGGACAGGAGGGCGACTCCTACAATGAGCAGTTCTTC. Protein sequence: CASRGQEGDSYNEQFF.

This clonotype occurred many times. V is TRBV12-3 or TRBV12-4 and J is TRBJ1-2, with no clear D. The CDR3 spans 14 residues. V dropped 1 base and J dropped 4 bases, with 10 bases sitting between them. The CDR3 region is CASSLERLTYGYTF. The CDR3 DNA sequence: TGTGCCAGCAGTTTAGAGCGGCTAACCTATGGCTACACCTTC.